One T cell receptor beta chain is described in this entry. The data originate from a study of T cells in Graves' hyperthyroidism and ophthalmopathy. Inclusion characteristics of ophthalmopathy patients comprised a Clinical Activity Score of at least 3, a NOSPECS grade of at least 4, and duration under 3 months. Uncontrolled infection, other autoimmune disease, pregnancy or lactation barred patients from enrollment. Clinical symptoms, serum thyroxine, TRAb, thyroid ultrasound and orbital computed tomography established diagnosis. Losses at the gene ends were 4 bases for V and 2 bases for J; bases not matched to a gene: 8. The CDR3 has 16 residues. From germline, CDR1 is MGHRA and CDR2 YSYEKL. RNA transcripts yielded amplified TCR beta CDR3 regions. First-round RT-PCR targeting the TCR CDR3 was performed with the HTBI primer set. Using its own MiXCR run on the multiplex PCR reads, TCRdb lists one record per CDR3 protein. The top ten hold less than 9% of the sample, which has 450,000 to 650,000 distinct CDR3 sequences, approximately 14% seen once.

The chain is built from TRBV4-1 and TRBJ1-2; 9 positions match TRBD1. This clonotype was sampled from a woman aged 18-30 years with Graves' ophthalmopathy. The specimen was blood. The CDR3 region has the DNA TGCGCCAGCAGCCGGGGACAGGGCTCCCTCAACTATGGCTACACCTTC. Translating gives CASSRGQGSLNYGYTF.